This T cell receptor beta chain emerged from a study of blood T cell repertoires in COVID-19. The wider study: Samples representing acute and convalescent COVID-19 were sourced from the United States, Italy and Spain.

This clone showed up just once. Under the authors' procedure: Estimates of nucleated cell counts were drawn from the amplification of reference gene primers. Sequenced by immunoSEQ multiplex PCR; TCRdb stores in-frame clones only, minus some. Clone size and V and J calls were adopted from that table, with D and trimming inferred from the DNA. The sample includes roughly 200,000 clones, 65% to 90% seen only once; the top ten take 10% to 15%. Per the germline V gene, CDR1 is KGHSH and CDR2 is LQKENI. This CDR3 is built from 13 residues. V was trimmed by 5 bases and J by 3 bases, leaving 8 bases between them. Enrolled through a virtual design, the participants were between roughly 18 and 95 years of age and came from 24 US areas.

The origin of this receptor is a man aged 40-49 years who had recovered from COVID-19. The chain joins TRBV18 to TRBJ1-5; D uncertain. The sequencing input was PBMCs or T cells enriched from blood (not recorded which). The CDR3 sequence is CASSTEYNQPQHF. CDR3 nucleotides: TGTGCCAGCTCAACAGAGTACAATCAGCCCCAGCATTTT. Drawing the rest from reference TRBV18 and TRBJ1-5, the complete variable domain is NAGVMQNPRHLVRRRGQEARLRCSPMKGHSHVYWYRQLPEEGLKFMVYLQKENIIDESGMPKERFSAEFPKEGPSILRIQQVVRGDSAAYFCASSTEYNQPQHFGDGTRLSIL.